Reported below is one T cell receptor beta chain. Its binding antigen is unknown. No quality values exist for individual bases; no much larger clone is one base distant. Sample time point, as interpreted from the label and publication: baseline before first vaccination. The vaccinee samples were drawn from two UK trials, COV001 and COV002, one of which was a single-blind randomized controlled phase 2/3 trial testing AZD1222 (ChAdOx1 nCoV-19) in healthy adults. For TCRbeta chain sequencing, PBMC samples from trial participants were taken at day 0 and at day 28 after the second dose. The entry originates in a study of T cell responses to AZD1222 COVID-19 vaccine (dated by TCRdb to the early 2020s). At the level of the whole study: AZD1222 recipients whose second dose came at about 4 weeks and those whose second dose came at about 12 weeks were combined into one group, since spike-specific TCR depth and breadth did not differ between the two schedules. TCR sequencing was performed for 230 to 250 trial participants, of whom some 200 were given two doses of AZD1222 and about 25 were given two doses of MenACWY control vaccine. Trial participants were enrolled into age subgroups of 18-55, 56-69 and 70-plus years, which contained 148, 28 and 57 TCR-sequenced participants, respectively. Paper-wide results and their limitations: Participants were mostly white British and included more females than males, and it was suggested by the authors that clonal diversity may have been underestimated. Conclusions about previously exposed vaccinees were limited because only six or seven AZD1222 recipients were SARS-CoV-2 seropositive at baseline. A significant rise in spike-specific TCR breadth and depth was observed after two AZD1222 doses relative to day 0 and relative to MenACWY recipients. Reportedly, close to half of the unique spike-specific TCRs recognized epitopes lying outside the regions that are mutated in the B.1.351 and B.1.1.7 variants. Because no day 14 peak-response samples were available, the repertoires could be characterized only after the peak T cell response. The 56-69-year group was small, and its depth increase did not reach significance, likely because of low power. The whole spike protein was spanned by vaccine-associated CD4 TCRs, and dominant responses were seen in regions 160-218 and 743-854.

CDR1 and CDR2 are drawn from the germline V gene: SGHRS, YFSETQ. Germline trimming: 0 bases from V, 4 bases from J; junction bases outside gene matches: 5. From the cysteine through the phenylalanine, the CDR3 covers 15 amino acids. The entry retains the CDR3 DNA only, 45 bases that are in frame from base 1. The CDR3 regions of human TCRbeta chains were analyzed by immunosequencing. The authors processed their data as follows. Repertoire TCRs were checked for matches against a reference library of SARS-CoV-2-specific TCRs that had been generated using the MIRA antigen-specificity platform. Breadth was defined as the fraction of unique TCRs that were SARS-CoV-2-associated. Depth was defined as the fraction of total T cells that were SARS-CoV-2-associated. Each spike-specific TCR was assigned to its reactive spike region and to a CD4 or CD8 class using the MIRA data. Log10-transformed breadth and depth values were compared by one-way ANOVA with Sidak's multiple comparisons tests. TCRdb provides this immuneACCESS table in a form limited to in-frame rearrangements. Some clones are lacking; in checked studies, under half of them reflect an unresolved V gene, and why the rest are absent is not known. V, J and clone size were drawn from that table, and D and trimming were deduced from the DNA. This sample has approximately 79,000 clones in its table, and approximately 83% of those were observed once. The ten largest clones capture under 9% of the sample.

The receptor chain draws on TRBV5-1 and TRBJ2-3; TRBD1 aligns with 7 central bases. The clonotype was recovered from an adult in good health. The sample in question was peripheral blood, obtained on day 0 of AZD1222 vaccination. The CDR3 corresponds to CASSLGNRGPDTQYF. The DNA sequence is TGCGCCAGCAGCTTGGGAAACAGGGGACCAGATACGCAGTATTTT. The CDR3 plus the reference TRBV5-1 and TRBJ2-3 genes for the other parts give the full variable domain: KAGVTQTPRYLIKTRGQQVTLSCSPISGHRSVSWYQQTPGQGLQFLFEYFSETQRNKGNFPGRFSGRQFSNSRSEMNVSTLELGDSALYLCASSLGNRGPDTQYFGPGTRLTVL.